These 20 T cell receptor beta chains came from one sample sequenced in a study of cytomegalovirus exposure and HLA in healthy donors. Clones were sequenced by immunoSEQ multiplex PCR, and TCRdb holds only the in-frame ones, with some missing. The sample includes 130,000 or so clones, approximately 90% seen only once; the top ten take 1.5% to 2%. The sample comprised PBMCs. All receptors come from a woman aged 18-29 years in good health and CMV-seronegative.

V gene TRBV2 combines with J gene TRBJ2-1; 8 nucleotides match TRBD1. The V and J ends lost 7 bases and 8 bases, in that order; junction bases with no gene match: 13. CDR1 and CDR2 from the germline V gene are SNHLY and FYNNEI. This CDR3 is built from 15 residues. The CDR3 loop is CASNLDRDSFDEQFF. CDR3 DNA: TGTGCCAGCAACCTGGACAGGGATTCCTTCGATGAGCAGTTCTTC.

The chain couples TRBV6-1 to TRBJ2-5, with 11 bases fitting TRBD1. CDR1 is MNHNS and CDR2 is SASEGT in the germline V gene. This CDR3 region has 18 residues. With 2 bases clipped from V and 7 bases from J, the junction kept 15 bases outside the gene matches. The CDR3 DNA follows: TGTGCCAGCAGTGAATATGGGACGGGACAGGGGGGTGAGGGGACCCAGTACTTC. This encodes CASSEYGTGQGGEGTQYF.

V usage is TRBV9 and J usage is TRBJ1-4; 10 nucleotides align to TRBD1. CDR3 length equals 16 residues. From germline, CDR1 is SGDLS and CDR2 YYNGEE. After removal of 4 bases from V and 8 bases from J, the junction contained 11 bases not matched to a gene. The CDR3 protein is CASSRNVDRGLEKLFF. The CDR3 nucleotides read TGTGCCAGCAGCCGAAACGTGGACAGGGGGTTGGAAAAACTGTTTTTT.

The chain couples TRBV27 to TRBJ2-7; 7 bases align to TRBD1. Germline CDR1 reads MNHEY; CDR2 reads SMNVEV (reference sequence). V lost 8 bases, J lost 5 bases, and 6 bases stayed unmatched. The CDR3 totals 12 residues. The CDR3 protein is CASARGPNEQYF. The CDR3 region has the DNA TGTGCCAGCGCAAGGGGGCCCAACGAGCAGTACTTC.

The chain is built from TRBV4-2 and TRBJ1-1; 7 nucleotides line up with TRBD1. The ends lost 7 bases at V and 5 bases at J; junction bases unmatched: 7. The CDR3 has 13 residues. Germline V gene lookup returns CDR1 LGHNA and CDR2 YNFKEQ. The DNA of the CDR3 is TGTGCCAGCACCCGAGGGGACAGAACTGAAGCTTTCTTT. This translates into CASTRGDRTEAFF.

This chain links TRBV7-9 with TRBJ2-7; D is ambiguous. The CDR3 has 12 amino acids. The germline gives CDR1 SEHNR, CDR2 FQNEAQ (reference sequence). Trimming pared 7 bases from V and 3 bases from J, leaving 10 bases between. The CDR3, as DNA: TGTGCCAGCATCTCCCGAGACTACGAGCAGTACTTC. Amino acid sequence: CASISRDYEQYF.

This sequence joins TRBV10-3 and TRBJ1-1, with TRBD1 matching over 10 bases. J lost 4 bases, V lost 10 bases, and 6 bases had no gene match. Germline values: CDR1 ENHRY, CDR2 SYGVKD. The CDR3 consists of 13 residues. The DNA of the CDR3 is TGTGCCAGCGGACAGGGGGAAGGCACTGAAGCTTTCTTT. Amino acid sequence: CASGQGEGTEAFF.

The rearrangement uses TRBV6-6 and TRBJ2-1; D uncertain. Germline values: CDR1 MNHNY, CDR2 SVGAGI (reference sequence). This CDR3 spans 8 amino acids. V lost 9 bases, J lost 10 bases, and 4 bases lay in between. The CDR3 DNA is TGTGCCAGGTCGGAGCAGTTCTTC. Translating it yields CARSEQFF.

This clone was found a few times. V gene TRBV5-1 combines with J gene TRBJ2-7, with 7 nucleotides matching TRBD1. CDR3 size: 12 residues. Trimming took 4 bases from V and 5 from J; bases not matched to a gene: 3. The germline CDR1 and CDR2 sequences are SGHRS and YFSETQ. The CDR3 DNA reads TGCGCCAGCAGCGCCAGGGGGAACGAGCAGTACTTC. This sequence encodes CASSARGNEQYF.

V gene TRBV19 combines with J gene TRBJ2-7; 13 nucleotides line up with TRBD2. The germline V gene encodes CDR1 LNHDA and CDR2 SQIVND (reference sequence). V dropped 6 bases and J dropped 6; count of bases not matched to a gene: 8. The CDR3 consists of 15 residues. CDR3 sequence reads: CASRELAGGLSEQYF. The CDR3 DNA follows: TGTGCCAGTAGGGAACTAGCGGGAGGGCTCAGCGAGCAGTACTTC.

This chain links TRBV5-1 with TRBJ2-1; D perhaps matches TRBD2 (5 bases). The V end was cut by 0 bases, the J end by 7 bases, with 14 bases between. From germline, CDR1 is SGHRS and CDR2 YFSETQ. The CDR3 covers 15 residues. CDR3 loop: CASSLAFGVGNEQFF. CDR3 sequence (DNA): TGCGCCAGCAGCTTGGCCTTCGGGGTAGGGAATGAGCAGTTCTTC.

V is TRBV4-2 and J is TRBJ2-7; 8 nucleotides line up with TRBD1. The length of the CDR3 is 14 residues. V lost 2 bases and J lost 3; bases outside the gene matches: 3. The germline CDR1 and CDR2 sequences are LGHNA and YNFKEQ. The CDR3 region has the DNA TGTGCCAGCAGCCAATCCGGACAGGGCTACGAGCAGTACTTC. This gives the protein CASSQSGQGYEQYF.

The genes are TRBV10-3 and TRBJ2-1; D might be TRBD1 (6 bases). The V and J ends lost 0 bases and 6 bases respectively, with 6 bases between them. Germline-derived CDR1 and CDR2 are ENHRY and SYGVKD. The CDR3 covers 13 residues. The CDR3 protein is CAISESGANEQFF. CDR3 sequence (DNA): TGTGCCATCAGTGAGTCGGGGGCCAATGAGCAGTTCTTC.

The CDR3 loop is CASSPILGSEQYF. The CDR3 region has the DNA TGCGCCAGCAGTCCCATCCTAGGTTCCGAGCAGTACTTC. The chain recombines TRBV5-1 with TRBJ2-7; D uncertain. This CDR3 has 13 residues. From germline, CDR1 is SGHRS and CDR2 YFSETQ. Trimming stripped 5 bases from V and 6 bases from J, with 15 bases between.

The rearrangement joins TRBV9 to TRBJ1-1; 8 bases align to TRBD1. The V segment lost 1 base and the J segment 3 bases; nucleotides outside the gene matches: 5. The CDR3 is 15 amino acids. Germline V lookup: CDR1 SGDLS, CDR2 YYNGEE. The chain's CDR3 is CASSVQGASDTEAFF. For the CDR3, the DNA is TGTGCCAGCAGCGTACAGGGGGCGAGTGACACTGAAGCTTTCTTT. The variable domain in full, completed from reference TRBV9 and TRBJ1-1, reads DSGVTQTPKHLITATGQRVTLRCSPRSGDLSVYWYQQSLDQGLQFLIQYYNGEERAKGNILERFSAQQFPDLHSELNLSSLELGDSALYFCASSVQGASDTEAFFGQGTRLTVV.

V and J are TRBV19 and TRBJ2-3, with 10 bases aligning to TRBD2. The ends lost 9 bases at V and 1 base at J; junction bases unmatched: 7. The CDR3 is 15 amino acids. The germline V gene encodes CDR1 LNHDA and CDR2 SQIVND (reference sequence). CDR3 residues: CASQPLAGGTDTQYF. The CDR3 coding sequence is TGTGCCAGCCAACCTCTAGCGGGGGGCACAGATACGCAGTATTTT. The whole variable domain, filled in from reference TRBV19 and TRBJ2-3, reads DGGITQSPKYLFRKEGQNVTLSCEQNLNHDAMYWYRQDPGQGLRLIYYSQIVNDFQKGDIAEGYSVSREKKESFPLTVTSAQKNPTAFYLCASQPLAGGTDTQYFGPGTRLTVL.

J is TRBJ1-1 and V is TRBV6-4, with 7 positions matching TRBD1. The CDR3 has 15 amino acids. Germline V gene sequence: CDR1 MRHNA, CDR2 SNTAGT. Trimming removed 6 bases from V and 2 bases from J; junction bases left unmatched: 9. The CDR3 DNA follows: TGTGCCAGCAGCCCGACAGGGAACCCCAACACTGAAGCTTTCTTT. Translation gives CASSPTGNPNTEAFF.

The gene calls are TRBV7-9 and TRBJ2-1; 9 nucleotides line up with TRBD1. V shed 5 bases, J shed 7 bases, and the junction held 12 bases outside the gene matches. The V gene's germline CDR1 is SEHNR and CDR2 FQNEAQ (reference sequence). CDR3 length equals 16 residues. The CDR3 is CASSPGWDRVSNEQFF. Here the CDR3 DNA reads TGTGCCAGCAGCCCAGGATGGGACAGGGTTTCGAATGAGCAGTTCTTC.

V gene TRBV6-1 combines with J gene TRBJ1-1; possibly TRBD1 for D (5 bases). Trimming removed 6 bases from V and 3 bases from J, with 8 bases in between. The CDR3 loop spans 12 amino acids. Germline lookup yields CDR1 MNHNS and CDR2 SASEGT. The CDR3 reads CASRPRDTEAFF. CDR3 DNA: TGTGCCAGCAGGCCCAGGGACACTGAAGCTTTCTTT.

This chain connects TRBV2 to TRBJ2-5; no reliable D call. Germline V gives CDR1 SNHLY, CDR2 FYNNEI. Trimming stripped 4 bases from V and 5 bases from J, with 8 bases between. The CDR3 spans 12 residues. The CDR3 DNA reads as TGTGCCAGCAGTGCCGTCGCGGAGACCCAGTACTTC. Protein sequence: CASSAVAETQYF.